This T cell receptor (beta chain) is drawn from a study of identifying expanded T cells in peripheral blood (dated by TCRdb to about 2019). Study-level background: Technical replicates were generated by sequencing separate aliquots of the same genomic DNA pool, with four replicates compared pairwise.

A remark on this clone: No cognate antigen has been identified for it. No qualities accompany the bases; no much larger clone lies one base away.

The CDR3 contains 13 residues, cysteine and phenylalanine counted. The DNA shown is the 39-base CDR3, in frame from base 1. Deletion took 6 bases off V and 0 bases off J, with a span of 8 bases between the germline ends. CDR1 MNHEY and CDR2 SMNVEV were looked up in the germline V gene (reference sequence). TCRbeta CDR3 regions were profiled by bias-controlled multiplex PCR amplification of genomic DNA with the immunoSEQ Assay. The source study handled its data this way. To quantify the absolute abundance of each unique TCRbeta CDR3 region, the sequences were collapsed and filtered. Differential abundance was assessed using a binomial (Fisher-equivalent) model and a beta-binomial model in which time-dependent variance fitted from healthy donors was added. Clones with fewer than 5 combined templates were removed, and a clone was called differentially abundant if the clone's Benjamini-Hochberg FDR was below 0.01. The form v = (b*log(k)+a)^2 was used to model beta-binomial variance as a function of total template count across the two samples. TCRdb re-hosts the immuneACCESS table, in-frame sequences only. Its copies lack some clones; in the studies checked, an unresolved V gene accounts for under half of them, and the cause for the rest is not known. The DNA gave D and trimming, while V, J and clone size come from that table. The sample records 85,000 to 95,000 clones, 88% of which are singletons. The ten largest account for about 3.9% of the sample.

Broader findings and caveats from the paper: Between technical replicates the binomial model flagged about 1.1 differentially abundant clones, whereas over approximately two weeks the binomial model flagged about 15 and over roughly 4 weeks roughly 20. Across all healthy-donor time intervals, the beta-binomial model significantly cut both the number of clones called differentially abundant and the false-positive rate. The authors expected biological variance in healthy repertoires might increase further over much longer intervals such as months to years. In all healthy donors, the variance in clone template counts between samples taken 2 to 3 weeks apart rose significantly as total template count increased.

No immune events such as infections were documented for the healthy donors during the collection period. Healthy-donor blood repertoires served as a training cohort to calibrate time-dependent variance in a beta-binomial model of T-cell clone differential abundance. The training cohort included approximately 10 healthy donors, of whom 3 were female and 7 were male. An age range of about 29 to 70 years, with an average of 43 years, was recorded for the donors. Obtained from a commercial supplier, whole blood was collected from each healthy donor at three time points set around two weeks apart. For immunosequencing, genomic DNA was extracted from unsorted whole blood.

This sequence uses TRBV27 and TRBJ1-2; no D gene can be assigned with confidence. The TCR originated in a person aged 18 to 75 in good health. The sequenced sample was blood. CDR3 loop: CASRSGTNYGYTF. DNA sequence: TGTGCCAGCAGAAGCGGGACTAACTATGGCTACACCTTC.